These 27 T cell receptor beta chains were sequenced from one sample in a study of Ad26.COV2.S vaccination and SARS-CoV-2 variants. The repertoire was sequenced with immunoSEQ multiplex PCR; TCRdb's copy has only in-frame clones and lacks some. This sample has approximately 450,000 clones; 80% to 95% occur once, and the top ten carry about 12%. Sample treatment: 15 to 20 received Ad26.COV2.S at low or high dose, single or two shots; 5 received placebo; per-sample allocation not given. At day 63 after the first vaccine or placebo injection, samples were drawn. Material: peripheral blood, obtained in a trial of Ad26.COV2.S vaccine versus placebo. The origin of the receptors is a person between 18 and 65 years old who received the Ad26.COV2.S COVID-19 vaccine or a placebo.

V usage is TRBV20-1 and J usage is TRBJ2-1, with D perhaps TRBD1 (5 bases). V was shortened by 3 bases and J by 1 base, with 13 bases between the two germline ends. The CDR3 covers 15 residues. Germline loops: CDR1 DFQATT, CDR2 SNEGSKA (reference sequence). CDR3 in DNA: TGCAGTGCTAGTGAAGGGGTTAGTTCCTACAATGAGCAGTTCTTC. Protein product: CSASEGVSSYNEQFF.

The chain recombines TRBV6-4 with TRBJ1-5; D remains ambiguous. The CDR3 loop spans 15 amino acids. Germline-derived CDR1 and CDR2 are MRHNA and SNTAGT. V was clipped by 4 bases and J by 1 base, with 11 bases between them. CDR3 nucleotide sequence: TGTGCCAGCAGTGGGGAGGGAGGGAGCAATCAGCCCCAGCATTTT. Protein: CASSGEGGSNQPQHF.

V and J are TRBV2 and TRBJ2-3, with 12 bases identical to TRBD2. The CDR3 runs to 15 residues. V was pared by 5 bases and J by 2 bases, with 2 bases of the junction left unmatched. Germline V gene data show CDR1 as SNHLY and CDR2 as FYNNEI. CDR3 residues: CASSRLAGVTDTQYF. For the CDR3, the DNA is TGTGCCAGCAGTAGACTAGCGGGAGTCACAGATACGCAGTATTTT.

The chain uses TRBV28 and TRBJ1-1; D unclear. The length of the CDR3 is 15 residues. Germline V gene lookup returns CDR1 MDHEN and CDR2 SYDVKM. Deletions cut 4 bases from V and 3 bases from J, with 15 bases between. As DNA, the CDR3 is TGTGCCAGCAGTTCACGTACAAAACTTCACACTGAAGCTTTCTTT. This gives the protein CASSSRTKLHTEAFF. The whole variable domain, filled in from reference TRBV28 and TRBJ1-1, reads DVKVTQSSRYLVKRTGEKVFLECVQDMDHENMFWYRQDPGLGLRLIYFSYDVKMKEKGDIPEGYSVSREKKERFSLILESASTNQTSMYLCASSSRTKLHTEAFFGQGTRLTVV.

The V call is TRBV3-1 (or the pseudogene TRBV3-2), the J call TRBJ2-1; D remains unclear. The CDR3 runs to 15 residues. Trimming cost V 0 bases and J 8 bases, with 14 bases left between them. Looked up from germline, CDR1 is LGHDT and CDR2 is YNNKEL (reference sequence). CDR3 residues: CASSQEPTLRHEQFF. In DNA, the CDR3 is TGTGCCAGCAGCCAAGAGCCGACGTTGCGGCATGAGCAGTTCTTC.

In DNA, the CDR3 is TGTGCCAGCAGTTACTCGGAGTCGAGGGGCCCTCAGCCCCAGCATTTT. Protein sequence: CASSYSESRGPQPQHF. The V gene is TRBV6-2 or TRBV6-3, the J gene TRBJ1-5, with a tentative D call TRBD1 (5 bases). Germline V gene lookup returns CDR1 MNHEY and CDR2 SVGEGT. Trimming removed 0 bases from V and 6 bases from J, with 15 bases in between. The length of the CDR3 is 16 residues.

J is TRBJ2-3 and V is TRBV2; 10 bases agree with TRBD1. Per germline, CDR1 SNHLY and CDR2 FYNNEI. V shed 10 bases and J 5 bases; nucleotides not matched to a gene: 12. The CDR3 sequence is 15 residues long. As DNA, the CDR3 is TGTGCCACCGACCACGGGACAGGGGACCGAGATACGCAGTATTTT. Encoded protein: CATDHGTGDRDTQYF.

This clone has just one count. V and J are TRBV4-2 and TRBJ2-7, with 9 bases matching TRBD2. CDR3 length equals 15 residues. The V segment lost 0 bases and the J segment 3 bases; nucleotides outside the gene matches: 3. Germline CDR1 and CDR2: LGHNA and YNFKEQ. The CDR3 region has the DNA TGTGCCAGCAGCCAAGATTCGACTAGCGGCTACGAGCAGTACTTC. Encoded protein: CASSQDSTSGYEQYF.

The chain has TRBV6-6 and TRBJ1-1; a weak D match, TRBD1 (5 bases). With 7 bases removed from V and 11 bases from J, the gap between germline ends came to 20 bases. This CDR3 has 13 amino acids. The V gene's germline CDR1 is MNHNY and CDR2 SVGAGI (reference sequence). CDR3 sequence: CASTNTGGTEAFF. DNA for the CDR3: TGTGCCAGCACTAATACGGGGGGGACCGAGGCTTTCTTT.

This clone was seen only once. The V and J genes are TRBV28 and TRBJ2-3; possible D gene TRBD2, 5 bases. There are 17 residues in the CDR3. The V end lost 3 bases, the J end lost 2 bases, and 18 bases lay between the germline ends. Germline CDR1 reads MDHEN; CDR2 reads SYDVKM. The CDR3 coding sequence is TGTGCCAGCAGTTTTGGGCGGGCTCTTACAGACACAGATACGCAGTATTTT. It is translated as CASSFGRALTDTDTQYF.

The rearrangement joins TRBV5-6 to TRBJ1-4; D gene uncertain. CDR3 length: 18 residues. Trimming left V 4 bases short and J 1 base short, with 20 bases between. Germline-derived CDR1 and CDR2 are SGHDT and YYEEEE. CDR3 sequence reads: CASSLGPSSRGTNEKLFF. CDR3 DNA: TGTGCCAGCAGCCTGGGTCCGTCCTCGAGAGGAACTAATGAAAAACTGTTTTTT. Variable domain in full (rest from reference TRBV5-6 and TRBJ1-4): DAGVTQSPTHLIKTRGQQVTLRCSPKSGHDTVSWYQQALGQGPQFIFQYYEEEERQRGNFPDRFSGHQFPNYSSELNVNALLLGDSALYLCASSLGPSSRGTNEKLFFGSGTQLSVL.

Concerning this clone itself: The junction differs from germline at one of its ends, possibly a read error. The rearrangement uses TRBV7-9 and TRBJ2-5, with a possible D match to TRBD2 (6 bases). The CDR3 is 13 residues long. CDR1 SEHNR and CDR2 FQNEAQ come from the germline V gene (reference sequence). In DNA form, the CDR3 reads TGTGCCAGCAGCGTAGCGGTTGCAGAGACCCAGTACTTC. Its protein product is CASSVAVAETQYF. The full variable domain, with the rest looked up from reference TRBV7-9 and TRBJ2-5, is DTGVSQNPRHKITKRGQNVTFRCDPISEHNRLYWYRQTLGQGPEFLTYFQNEAQLEKSRLLSDRFSAERPKGSFSTLEIQRTEQGDSAMYLCASSVAVAETQYFGPGTRLLVL.

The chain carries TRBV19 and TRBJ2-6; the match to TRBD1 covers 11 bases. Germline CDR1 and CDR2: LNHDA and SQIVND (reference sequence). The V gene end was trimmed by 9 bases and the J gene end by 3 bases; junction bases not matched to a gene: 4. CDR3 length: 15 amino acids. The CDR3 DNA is TGTGCCAGCAGGACAGGGGGCTATGGGGCCAACGTCCTGACTTTC. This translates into CASRTGGYGANVLTF.

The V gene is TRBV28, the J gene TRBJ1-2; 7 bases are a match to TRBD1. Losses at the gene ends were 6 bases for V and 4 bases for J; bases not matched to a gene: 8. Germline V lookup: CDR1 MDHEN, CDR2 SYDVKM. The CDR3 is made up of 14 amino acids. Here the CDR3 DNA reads TGTGCCAGCAGGGACAGGCTGTTGAGCTATGGCTACACCTTC. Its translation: CASRDRLLSYGYTF.

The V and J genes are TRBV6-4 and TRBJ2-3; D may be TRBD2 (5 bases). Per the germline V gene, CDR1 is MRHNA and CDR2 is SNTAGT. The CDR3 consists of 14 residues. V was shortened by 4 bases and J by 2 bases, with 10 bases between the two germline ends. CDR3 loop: CASSGGSSTDTQYF. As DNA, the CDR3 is TGTGCCAGCAGTGGAGGGAGTTCCACAGATACGCAGTATTTT.

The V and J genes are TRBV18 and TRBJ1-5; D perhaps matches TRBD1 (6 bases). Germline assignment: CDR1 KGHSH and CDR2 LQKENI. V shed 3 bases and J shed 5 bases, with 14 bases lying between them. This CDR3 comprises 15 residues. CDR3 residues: CASSPTGRGDQPQHF. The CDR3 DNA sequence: TGTGCCAGCTCACCTACAGGGAGAGGCGATCAGCCCCAGCATTTT.

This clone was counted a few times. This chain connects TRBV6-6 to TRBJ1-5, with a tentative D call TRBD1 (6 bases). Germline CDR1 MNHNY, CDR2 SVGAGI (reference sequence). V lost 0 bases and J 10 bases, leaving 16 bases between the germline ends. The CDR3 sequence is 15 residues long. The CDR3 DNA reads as TGTGCCAGCAGTTACTCTGTGGGCAGGGGAGCACCCCAGCATTTT. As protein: CASSYSVGRGAPQHF.

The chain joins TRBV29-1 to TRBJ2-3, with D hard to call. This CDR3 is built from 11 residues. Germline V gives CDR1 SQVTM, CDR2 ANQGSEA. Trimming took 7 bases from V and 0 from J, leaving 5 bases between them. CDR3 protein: CSERSTDTQYF. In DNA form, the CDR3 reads TGCAGCGAACGAAGCACAGATACGCAGTATTTT.

The CDR3 DNA reads as TGTGCCAGCGACAGGGGCAATCAGCCCCAGCATTTT. It codes for CASDRGNQPQHF. The chain links TRBV2 to TRBJ1-5, with 7 nucleotides matching TRBD1. From germline, CDR1 is SNHLY and CDR2 FYNNEI. V dropped 8 bases and J dropped 2; count of bases not matched to a gene: 0. This CDR3 is 12 amino acids long.

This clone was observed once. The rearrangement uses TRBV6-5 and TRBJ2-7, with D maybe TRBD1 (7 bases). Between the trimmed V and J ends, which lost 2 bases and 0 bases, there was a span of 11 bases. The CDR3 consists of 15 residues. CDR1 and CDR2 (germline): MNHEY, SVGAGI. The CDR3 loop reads CASSYRGTVSYEQYF. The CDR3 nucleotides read TGTGCCAGCAGTTACCGGGGGACAGTCTCCTACGAGCAGTACTTC.

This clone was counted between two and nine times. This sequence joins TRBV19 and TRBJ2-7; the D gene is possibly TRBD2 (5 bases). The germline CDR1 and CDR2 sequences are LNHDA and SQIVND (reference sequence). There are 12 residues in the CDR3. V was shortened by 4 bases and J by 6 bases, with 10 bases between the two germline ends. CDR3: CASSRMGSEQYF. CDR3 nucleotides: TGTGCCAGTAGTAGGATGGGGAGCGAGCAGTACTTC.

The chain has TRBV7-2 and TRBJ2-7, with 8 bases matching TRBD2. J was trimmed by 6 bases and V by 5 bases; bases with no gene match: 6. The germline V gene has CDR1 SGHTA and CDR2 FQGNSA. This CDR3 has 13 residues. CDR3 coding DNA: TGTGCCAGCAGCGTAAGCGGGAGTCGCGAGCAGTACTTC. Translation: CASSVSGSREQYF.

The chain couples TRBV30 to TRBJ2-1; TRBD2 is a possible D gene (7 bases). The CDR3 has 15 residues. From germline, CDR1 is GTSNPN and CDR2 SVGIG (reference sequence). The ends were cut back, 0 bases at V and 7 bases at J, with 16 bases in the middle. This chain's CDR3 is CAWSVGRGGWNEQFF. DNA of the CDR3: TGTGCCTGGAGTGTAGGGAGGGGGGGCTGGAATGAGCAGTTCTTC.

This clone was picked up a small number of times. CDR3 residues: CASSQGDSYNSPLHF. CDR3 nucleotide sequence: TGTGCCAGCTCCCAGGGGGACTCATATAATTCACCCCTCCACTTT. J is TRBJ1-6 and V is TRBV18, with 7 bases fitting TRBD1. The V segment lost 6 bases and the J segment 4 bases; nucleotides outside the gene matches: 6. The CDR3 consists of 15 residues. Germline V gene lookup returns CDR1 KGHSH and CDR2 LQKENI.

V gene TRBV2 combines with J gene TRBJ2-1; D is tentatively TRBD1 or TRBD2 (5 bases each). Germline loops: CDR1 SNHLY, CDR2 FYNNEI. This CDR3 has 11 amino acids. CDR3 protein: CNIARGNEQFF. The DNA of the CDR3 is TGTAACATCGCGAGGGGAAATGAGCAGTTCTTC.

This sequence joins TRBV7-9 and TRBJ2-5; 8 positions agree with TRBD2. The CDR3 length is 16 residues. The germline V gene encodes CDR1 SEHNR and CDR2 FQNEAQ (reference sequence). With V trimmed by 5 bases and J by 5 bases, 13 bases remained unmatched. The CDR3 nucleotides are TGTGCCAGCAGCCTATATCGGGGGGGCTCGGGGGAGACCCAGTACTTC. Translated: CASSLYRGGSGETQYF.

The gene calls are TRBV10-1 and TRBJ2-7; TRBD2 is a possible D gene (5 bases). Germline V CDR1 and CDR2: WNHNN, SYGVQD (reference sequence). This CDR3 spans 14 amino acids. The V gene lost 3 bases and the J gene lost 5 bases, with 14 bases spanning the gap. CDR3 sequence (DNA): TGCGCCAGCAGTGACGTGGGAATCGGGAACGAGCAGTACTTC. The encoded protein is CASSDVGIGNEQYF.